This T cell receptor (beta chain) is from a study of HIV-infected patients and healthy controls. The study's findings and limits: No HLA typing of donors was done in this study.

Looked up from germline, CDR1 is SGHTA and CDR2 is FQGTGA. This CDR3 has 17 amino acids. The V gene end was trimmed by 4 bases and the J gene end by 4 bases; junction bases not matched to a gene: 6. Alpha and beta constant-region primers primed reverse transcription of 400 to 500 ng RNA. Separate chain-specific third strand synthesis with multiplexing indices produced the alpha and beta libraries. MiXCR was run by TCRdb on the 5' RACE reads, yielding one entry per CDR3 protein. The sample holds about 18,000 distinct CDR3 sequences, about 9% seen once. This clonotype was seen many times. The antigen is undetermined. Roughly three months, about 14 weeks, into antiretroviral therapy, follow-up blood was collected. No cell fractionation was done, so the repertoire covers all unsorted peripheral blood T cells.

The TCR sequence derives from an adult with HIV infection. This material consisted of blood, taken during antiretroviral therapy. The V call is TRBV7-3, the J call TRBJ2-1; 14 bases line up with TRBD2. CDR3: CASSSWGLAGVYNEQFF. Written as DNA, the CDR3 is TGTGCCAGCAGCTCATGGGGACTAGCGGGAGTGTACAATGAGCAGTTCTTC.